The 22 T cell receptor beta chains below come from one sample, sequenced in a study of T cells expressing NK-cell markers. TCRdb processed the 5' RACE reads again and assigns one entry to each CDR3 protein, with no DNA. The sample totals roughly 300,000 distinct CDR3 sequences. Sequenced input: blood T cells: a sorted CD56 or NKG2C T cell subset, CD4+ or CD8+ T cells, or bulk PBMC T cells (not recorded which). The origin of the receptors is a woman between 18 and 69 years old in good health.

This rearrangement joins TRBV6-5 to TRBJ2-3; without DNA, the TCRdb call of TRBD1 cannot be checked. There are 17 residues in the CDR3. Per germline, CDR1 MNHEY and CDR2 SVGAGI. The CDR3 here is CASSYSISARHTDTQYF.

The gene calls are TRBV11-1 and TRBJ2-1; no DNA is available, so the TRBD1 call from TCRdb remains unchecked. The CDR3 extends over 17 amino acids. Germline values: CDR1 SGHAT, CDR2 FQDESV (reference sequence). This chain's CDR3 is CASSPRWGPGNYNEQFF. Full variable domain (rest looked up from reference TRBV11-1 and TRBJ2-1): EAEVAQSPRYKITEKSQAVAFWCDPISGHATLYWYRQILGQGPELLVQFQDESVVDDSQLPKDRFSAERLKGVDSTLKIQPAELGDSAMYLCASSPRWGPGNYNEQFFGPGTRLTVL.

CDR3 region: CASSLEAGTYGYTF. This chain links TRBV5-1 with TRBJ1-2; the TRBD1 assignment by TCRdb is unverifiable without DNA. The CDR3 loop spans 14 amino acids. Germline V gene data show CDR1 as SGHRS and CDR2 as YFSETQ. The full variable domain, in which reference TRBV5-1 and TRBJ1-2 provide the parts outside the CDR3, is KAGVTQTPRYLIKTRGQQVTLSCSPISGHRSVSWYQQTPGQGLQFLFEYFSETQRNKGNFPGRFSGRQFSNSRSEMNVSTLELGDSALYLCASSLEAGTYGYTFGSGTRLTVV.

CDR3 loop: CSAPGLSSYNEQFF. The chain couples TRBV20-1 to TRBJ2-1; the TCRdb call, TRBD2, lacks DNA for checking. From germline, CDR1 is DFQATT and CDR2 SNEGSKA (reference sequence). The CDR3 covers 14 residues.

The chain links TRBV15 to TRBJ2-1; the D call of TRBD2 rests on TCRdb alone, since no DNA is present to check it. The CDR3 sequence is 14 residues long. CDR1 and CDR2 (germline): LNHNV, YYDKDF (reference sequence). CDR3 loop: CATSRVVAGNEQFF.

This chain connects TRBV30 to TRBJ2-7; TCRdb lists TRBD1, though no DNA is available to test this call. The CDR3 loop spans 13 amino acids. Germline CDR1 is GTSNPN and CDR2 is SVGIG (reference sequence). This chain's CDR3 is CAWTTGRVYEQYF.

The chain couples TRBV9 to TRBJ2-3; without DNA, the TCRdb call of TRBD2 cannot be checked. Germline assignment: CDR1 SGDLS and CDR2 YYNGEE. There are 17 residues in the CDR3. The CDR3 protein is CASSPGLAGGPRDTQYF.

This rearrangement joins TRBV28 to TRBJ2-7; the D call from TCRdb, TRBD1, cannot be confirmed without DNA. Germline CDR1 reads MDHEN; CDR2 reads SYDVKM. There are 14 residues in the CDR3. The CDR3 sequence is CASSFGGLGYEQYF.

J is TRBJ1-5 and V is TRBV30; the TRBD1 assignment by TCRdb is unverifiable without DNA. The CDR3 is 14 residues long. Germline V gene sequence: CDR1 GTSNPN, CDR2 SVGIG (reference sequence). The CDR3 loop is CAWRGAGGNQPQHF.

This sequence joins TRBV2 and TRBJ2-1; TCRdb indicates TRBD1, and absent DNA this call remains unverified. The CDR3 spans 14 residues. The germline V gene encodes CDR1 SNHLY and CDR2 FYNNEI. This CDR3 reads CASSAAGGPQEQFF.

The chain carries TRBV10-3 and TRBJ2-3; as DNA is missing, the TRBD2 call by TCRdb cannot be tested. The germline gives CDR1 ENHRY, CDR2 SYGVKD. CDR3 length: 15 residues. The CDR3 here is CASSAGGISTDTQYF.

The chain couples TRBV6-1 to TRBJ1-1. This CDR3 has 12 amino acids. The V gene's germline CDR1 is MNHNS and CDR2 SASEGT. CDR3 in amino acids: CASLKTNTEAFF.

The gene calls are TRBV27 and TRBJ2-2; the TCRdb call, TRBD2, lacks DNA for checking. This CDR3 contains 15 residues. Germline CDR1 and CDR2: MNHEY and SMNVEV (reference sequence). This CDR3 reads CASRWRGGRAGELFF.

CDR3: CASSAGQGRGTGELFF. This chain links TRBV5-4 with TRBJ2-2; TCRdb returns TRBD1, unconfirmable since there is no DNA. Germline CDR1 is SGHNT and CDR2 is YYREEE (reference sequence). The CDR3 contains 16 residues.

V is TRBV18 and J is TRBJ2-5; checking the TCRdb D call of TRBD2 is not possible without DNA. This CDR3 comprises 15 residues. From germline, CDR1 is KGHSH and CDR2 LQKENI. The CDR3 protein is CASRHLAGGKETQYF.

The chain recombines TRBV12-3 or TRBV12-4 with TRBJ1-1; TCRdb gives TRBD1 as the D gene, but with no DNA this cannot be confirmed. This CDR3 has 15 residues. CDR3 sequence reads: CASSLTGGWNTEAFF.

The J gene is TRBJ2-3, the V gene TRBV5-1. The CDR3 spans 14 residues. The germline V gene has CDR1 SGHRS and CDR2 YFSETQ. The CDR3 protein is CASSLDSPTDTQYF.

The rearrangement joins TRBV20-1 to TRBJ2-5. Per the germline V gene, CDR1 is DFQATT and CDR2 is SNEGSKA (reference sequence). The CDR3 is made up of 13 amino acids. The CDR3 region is CSARAGGSETQYF.

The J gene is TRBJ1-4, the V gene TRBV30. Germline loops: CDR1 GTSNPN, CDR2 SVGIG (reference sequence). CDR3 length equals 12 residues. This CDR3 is CAWSVLVEKLSF. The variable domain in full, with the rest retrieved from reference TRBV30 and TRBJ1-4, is SQTIHQWPATLVQPVGSPLSLECTVEGTSNPNLYWYRQAAGRGLQLLFYSVGIGQISSEVPQNLSASRPQDRQFILSSKKLLLSDSGFYLCAWSVLVEKLSFGSGTQLSVL.

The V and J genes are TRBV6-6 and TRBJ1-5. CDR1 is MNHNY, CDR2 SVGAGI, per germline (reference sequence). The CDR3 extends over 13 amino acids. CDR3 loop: CASSLGFNQPQHF.

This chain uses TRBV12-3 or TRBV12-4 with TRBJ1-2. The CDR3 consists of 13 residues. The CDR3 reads CASSLTTRYGYTF.

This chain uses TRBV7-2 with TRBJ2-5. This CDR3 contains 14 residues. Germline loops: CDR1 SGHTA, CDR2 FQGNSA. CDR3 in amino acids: CASRAEPYQETQYF.